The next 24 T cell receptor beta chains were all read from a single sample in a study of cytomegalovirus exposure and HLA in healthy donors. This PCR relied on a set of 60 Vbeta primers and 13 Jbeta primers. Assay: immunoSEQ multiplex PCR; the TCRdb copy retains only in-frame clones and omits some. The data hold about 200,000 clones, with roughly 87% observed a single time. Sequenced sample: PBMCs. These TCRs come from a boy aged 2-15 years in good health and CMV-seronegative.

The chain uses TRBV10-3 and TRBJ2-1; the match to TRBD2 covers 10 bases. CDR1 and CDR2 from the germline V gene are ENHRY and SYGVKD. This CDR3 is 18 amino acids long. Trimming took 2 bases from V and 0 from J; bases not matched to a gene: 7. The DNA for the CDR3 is TGTGCCATCAGTGAGAGGCTAGCGGGGGCCGGCTCCTACAATGAGCAGTTCTTC. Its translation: CAISERLAGAGSYNEQFF.

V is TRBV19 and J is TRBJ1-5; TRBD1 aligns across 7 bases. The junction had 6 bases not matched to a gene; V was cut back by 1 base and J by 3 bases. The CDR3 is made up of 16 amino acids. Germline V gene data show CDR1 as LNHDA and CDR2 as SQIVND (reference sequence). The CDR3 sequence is CASSIVRTGLNQPQHF. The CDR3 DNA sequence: TGTGCCAGTAGTATAGTACGGACAGGTCTCAATCAGCCCCAGCATTTT.

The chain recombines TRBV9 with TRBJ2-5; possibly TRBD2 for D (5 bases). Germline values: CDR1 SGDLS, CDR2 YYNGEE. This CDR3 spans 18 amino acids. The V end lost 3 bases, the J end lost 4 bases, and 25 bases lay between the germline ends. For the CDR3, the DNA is TGTGCCAGCAGCGGACCCCCTCTAATCGGAGGATGGACAGAGACCCAGTACTTC. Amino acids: CASSGPPLIGGWTETQYF.

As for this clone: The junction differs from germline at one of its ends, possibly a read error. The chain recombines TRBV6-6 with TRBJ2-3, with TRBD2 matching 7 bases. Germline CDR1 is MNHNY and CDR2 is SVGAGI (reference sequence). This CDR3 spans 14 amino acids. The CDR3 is CASSPASRLADYLF. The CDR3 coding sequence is TGTGCCAGCAGTCCGGCTTCTCGGCTAGCGGACTACCTTTTT.

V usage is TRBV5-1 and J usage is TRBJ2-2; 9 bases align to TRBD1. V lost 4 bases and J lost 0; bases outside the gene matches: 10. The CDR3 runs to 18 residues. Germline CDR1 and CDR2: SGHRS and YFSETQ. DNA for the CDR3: TGCGCCAGCAGCAAACTGGACAGGGGATCCGCGAACACCGGGGAGCTGTTTTTT. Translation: CASSKLDRGSANTGELFF.

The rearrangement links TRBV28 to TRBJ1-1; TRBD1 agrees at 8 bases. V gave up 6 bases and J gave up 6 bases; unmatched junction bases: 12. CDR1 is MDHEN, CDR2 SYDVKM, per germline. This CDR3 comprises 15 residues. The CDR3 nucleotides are TGTGCCAGCAGGTTGGATCCGGGACAGGTCCCTGAAGCTTTCTTT. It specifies CASRLDPGQVPEAFF.

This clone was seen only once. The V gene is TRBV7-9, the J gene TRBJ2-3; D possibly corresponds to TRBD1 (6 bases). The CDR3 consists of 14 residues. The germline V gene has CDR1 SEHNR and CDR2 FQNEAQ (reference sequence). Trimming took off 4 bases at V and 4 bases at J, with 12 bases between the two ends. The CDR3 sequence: CASSSRDNPDTQYF. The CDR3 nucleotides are TGTGCCAGCAGCTCCCGGGACAATCCAGATACGCAGTATTTT.

The DNA of the CDR3 is TGTGCCAGCAGTTTAGCCCTTGGACTAACTTACGAGCAGTACTTC. Translated: CASSLALGLTYEQYF. V usage is TRBV28 and J usage is TRBJ2-7; perhaps TRBD2 as D (6 bases). V shed 2 bases and J shed 4 bases, with 15 bases lying between them. Germline V gene sequence: CDR1 MDHEN, CDR2 SYDVKM. The CDR3 covers 15 residues.

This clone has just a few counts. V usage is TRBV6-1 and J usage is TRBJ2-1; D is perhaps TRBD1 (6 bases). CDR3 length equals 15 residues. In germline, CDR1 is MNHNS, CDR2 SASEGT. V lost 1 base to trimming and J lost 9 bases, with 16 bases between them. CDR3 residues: CASSEGAGDYPEQFF. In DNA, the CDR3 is TGTGCCAGCAGTGAAGGGGCAGGGGATTATCCTGAGCAGTTCTTC.

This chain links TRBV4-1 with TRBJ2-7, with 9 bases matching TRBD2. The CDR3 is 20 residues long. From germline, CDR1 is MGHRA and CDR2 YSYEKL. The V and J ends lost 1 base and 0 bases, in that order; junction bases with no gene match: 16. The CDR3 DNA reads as TGCGCCAGCAGCCAAGTACATTCCCGGGCTAGCGGGACCCTCTCCTACGAGCAGTACTTC. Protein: CASSQVHSRASGTLSYEQYF.

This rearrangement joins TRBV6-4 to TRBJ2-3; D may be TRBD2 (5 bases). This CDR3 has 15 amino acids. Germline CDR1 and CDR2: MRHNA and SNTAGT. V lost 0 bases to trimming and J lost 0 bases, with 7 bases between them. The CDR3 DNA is TGTGCCAGCAGTGACTCGGGCGGGAGCACAGATACGCAGTATTTT. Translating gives CASSDSGGSTDTQYF.

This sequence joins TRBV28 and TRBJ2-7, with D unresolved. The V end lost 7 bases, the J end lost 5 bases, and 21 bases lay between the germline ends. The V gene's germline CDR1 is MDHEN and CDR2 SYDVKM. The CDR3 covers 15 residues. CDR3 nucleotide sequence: TGTGCCAGCACGACGGGTGACTTCGGCACCCACGAGCAGTACTTC. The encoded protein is CASTTGDFGTHEQYF.

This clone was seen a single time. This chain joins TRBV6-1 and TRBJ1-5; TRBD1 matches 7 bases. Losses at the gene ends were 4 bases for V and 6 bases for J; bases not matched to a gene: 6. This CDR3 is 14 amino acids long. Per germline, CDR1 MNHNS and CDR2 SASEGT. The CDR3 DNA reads TGTGCCAGCAGTGGAACAGGGGTAGGTCAGCCCCAGCATTTT. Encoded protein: CASSGTGVGQPQHF.

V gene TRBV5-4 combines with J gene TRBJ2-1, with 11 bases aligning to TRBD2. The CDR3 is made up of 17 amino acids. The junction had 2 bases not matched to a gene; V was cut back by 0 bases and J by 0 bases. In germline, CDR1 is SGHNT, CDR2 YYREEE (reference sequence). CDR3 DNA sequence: TGTGCCAGCAGCTTGGGTAGCGGGAGGGACTCCTACAATGAGCAGTTCTTC. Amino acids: CASSLGSGRDSYNEQFF.

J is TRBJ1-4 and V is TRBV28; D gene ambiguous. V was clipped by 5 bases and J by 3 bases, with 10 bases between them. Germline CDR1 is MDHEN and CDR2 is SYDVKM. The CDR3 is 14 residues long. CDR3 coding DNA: TGTGCCAGCAGTGGAGCCTTATCTAATGAAAAACTGTTTTTT. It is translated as CASSGALSNEKLFF.

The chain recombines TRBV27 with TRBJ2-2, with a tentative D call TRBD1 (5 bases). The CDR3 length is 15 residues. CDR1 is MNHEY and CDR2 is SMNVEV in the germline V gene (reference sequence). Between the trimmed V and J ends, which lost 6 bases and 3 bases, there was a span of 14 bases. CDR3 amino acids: CASRSGGAYTGELFF. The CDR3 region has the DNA TGTGCCAGCAGGTCCGGTGGGGCTTACACCGGGGAGCTGTTTTTT.

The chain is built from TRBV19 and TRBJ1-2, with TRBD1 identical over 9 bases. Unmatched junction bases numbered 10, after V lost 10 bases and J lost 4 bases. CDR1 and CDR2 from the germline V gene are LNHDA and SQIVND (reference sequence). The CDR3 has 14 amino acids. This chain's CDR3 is CATVTGGRSYGYTF. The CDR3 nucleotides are TGTGCCACCGTAACAGGGGGCCGCAGCTATGGCTACACCTTC.

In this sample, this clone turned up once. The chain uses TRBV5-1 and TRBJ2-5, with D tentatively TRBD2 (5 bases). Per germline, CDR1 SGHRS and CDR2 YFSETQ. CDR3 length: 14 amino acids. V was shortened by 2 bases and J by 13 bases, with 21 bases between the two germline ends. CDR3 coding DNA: TGCGCCAGCAGCTTCGAAATCCCGGGATTGGGTTTGTACTTC. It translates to CASSFEIPGLGLYF.

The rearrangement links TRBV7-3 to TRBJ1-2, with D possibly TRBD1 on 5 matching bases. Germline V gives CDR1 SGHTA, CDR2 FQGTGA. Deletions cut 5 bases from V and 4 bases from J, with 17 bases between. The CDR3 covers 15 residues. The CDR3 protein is CASSEVGGAGYGYTF. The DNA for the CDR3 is TGTGCCAGCAGCGAAGTAGGTGGGGCCGGCTATGGCTACACCTTC.

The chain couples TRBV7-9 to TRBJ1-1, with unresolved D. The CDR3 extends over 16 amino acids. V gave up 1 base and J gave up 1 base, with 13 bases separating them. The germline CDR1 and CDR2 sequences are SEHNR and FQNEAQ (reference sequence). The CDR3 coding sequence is TGTGCCAGCAGCTTAGTCTTGGAGGCAACGAACACTGAAGCTTTCTTT. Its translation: CASSLVLEATNTEAFF.

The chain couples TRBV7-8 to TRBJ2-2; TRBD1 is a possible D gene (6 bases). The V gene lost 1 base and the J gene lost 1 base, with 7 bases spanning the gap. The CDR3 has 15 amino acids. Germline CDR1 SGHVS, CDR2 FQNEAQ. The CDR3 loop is CASSLGQENTGELFF. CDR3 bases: TGTGCCAGCAGCTTAGGACAGGAGAACACCGGGGAGCTGTTTTTT.

In DNA, the CDR3 is TGTGCCTGGGCTGCCAGGGCTTCCATGACCACAGATACGCAGTATTTT. Amino acids: CAWAARASMTTDTQYF. This sequence joins TRBV30 and TRBJ2-3, with D possibly TRBD1 on 5 matching bases. The CDR3 sequence is 16 residues long. From germline, CDR1 is GTSNPN and CDR2 SVGIG (reference sequence). With 5 bases removed from V and 2 bases from J, the gap between germline ends came to 20 bases.

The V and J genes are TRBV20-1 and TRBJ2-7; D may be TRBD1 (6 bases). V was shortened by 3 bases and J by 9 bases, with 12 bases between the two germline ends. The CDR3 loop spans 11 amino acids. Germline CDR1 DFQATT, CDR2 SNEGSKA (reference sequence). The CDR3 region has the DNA TGCAGTGCTAGCACGATCAGGGGGCAGTACTTC. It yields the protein CSASTIRGQYF.

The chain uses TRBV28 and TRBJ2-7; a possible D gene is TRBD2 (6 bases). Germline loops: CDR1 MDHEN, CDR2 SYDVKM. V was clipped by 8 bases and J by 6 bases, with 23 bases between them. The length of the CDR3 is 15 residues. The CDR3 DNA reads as TGTGCCAGCTCCTACATAGCGGTCCTTAGCCCCGAGCAGTACTTC. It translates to CASSYIAVLSPEQYF.